This T cell receptor beta chain emerged from a study of blood T cell repertoires in COVID-19. Study-wide context: Donors in the United States, Italy and Spain gave samples during acute or convalescent COVID-19. The analysed material was cDNA or gDNA that came from T cells, B-cell-depleted T cells, or PBMCs.

Authors' processing steps: Estimation of nucleated cell counts was performed using reference gene primer amplification. TCRdb's copy holds only in-frame clones and misses some; the assay was immunoSEQ multiplex PCR. V, J and clone size derive from that table, while D and trimming were established from the DNA sequence. The sample lists around 120,000 clones, around 89% occurring once. The CDR3 loop spans 14 amino acids. Germline V gives CDR1 LNHDA, CDR2 SQIVND (reference sequence). V trimming: 4 bases; J trimming: 6 bases; junction bases outside the gene matches: 4. This clone came up once. Sequenced material: peripheral blood. This TCR was sampled from a human donor in a cohort sampled during active COVID-19. The V call is TRBV19, the J call TRBJ2-1; TRBD1 matches 9 bases. The CDR3 nucleotides are TGTGCCAGTAGTACGACAGGGGGGGGCAATGAGCAGTTCTTC. It specifies CASSTTGGGNEQFF.